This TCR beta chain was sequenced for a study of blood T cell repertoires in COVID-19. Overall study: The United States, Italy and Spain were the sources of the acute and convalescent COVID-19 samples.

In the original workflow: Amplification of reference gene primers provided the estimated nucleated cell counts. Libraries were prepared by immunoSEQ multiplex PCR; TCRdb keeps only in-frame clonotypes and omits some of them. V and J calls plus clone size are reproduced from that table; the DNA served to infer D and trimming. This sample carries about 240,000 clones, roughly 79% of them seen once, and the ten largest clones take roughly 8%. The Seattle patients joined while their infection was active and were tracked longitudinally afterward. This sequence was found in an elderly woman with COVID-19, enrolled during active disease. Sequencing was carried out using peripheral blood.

The CDR3 reads CASSASTGPDQPQHF. The CDR3 region has the DNA TGTGCCAGTAGTGCTTCGACAGGGCCCGATCAGCCCCAGCATTTT. V gene TRBV19 combines with J gene TRBJ1-5, with 7 bases identical to TRBD1. The CDR3 spans 15 residues. Germline V CDR1 and CDR2: LNHDA, SQIVND (reference sequence). Germline trimming cut 5 bases from V and 5 bases from J; bases unmatched to any gene: 9.